Listed below are T cell receptor beta chains from one sample, sequenced in a study of shared clonotypes between healthy human individuals. Libraries were prepared by immunoSEQ multiplex PCR; TCRdb keeps only in-frame clonotypes and omits some of them. The sample consists of fewer than 2.5 million clones, 80% to 95% of them appearing once. The sample comprised naive CD4+ T cells from PBMCs. These receptor sequences come from a young man in good health. Some clones in this sample may be carry-over from other donors' samples. CDR3s include the opening cysteine and the closing phenylalanine or tryptophan. A D gene is named only where the DNA matches it firmly. Clone sizes are given selectively: once, few, many, or a class where the clone is expanded.

CDR3 | DNA | D | J | size | V
CASSLEGKPQHF | TGTGCCAGCAGCTTGGAGGGTAAGCCCCAGCATTTT | . | TRBJ1-5 | . | TRBV5-5
CASSDDGNTEAFF | TGTGCCAGCAGCGACGACGGGAACACTGAAGCTTTCTTT | . | TRBJ1-1 | . | TRBV7-2
CASSFREGQFF | TGTGCCAGCAGTTTCCGGGAGGGCCAGTTCTTC | TRBD2 | TRBJ2-1 | . | TRBV28
CASSFQGEVGYEQFF | TGTGCCAGCAGCTTCCAGGGGGAGGTAGGCTATGAGCAGTTCTTC | . | TRBJ2-1 | . | TRBV11-2
CASSFGAAYEQYF | TGTGCCAGCAGCTTCGGTGCCGCCTACGAGCAGTACTTC | . | TRBJ2-7 | . | TRBV7-3
CASSLGPGNGYTF | TGCGCCAGCAGCTTGGGTCCTGGGAATGGCTACACCTTC | . | TRBJ1-2 | . | TRBV5-1
CASSLGTWAANTEAFF | TGTGCCAGCAGCTTGGGGACCTGGGCGGCGAACACTGAAGCTTTCTTT | . | TRBJ1-1 | once | TRBV5-4
CASSLPMSGLPQHF | TGTGCCAGCAGCTTGCCTATGTCGGGTCTGCCCCAGCATTTT | . | TRBJ1-5 | once | TRBV5-4
CASSLGRGTSTDTQYF | TGTGCCAGCAGCTTAGGTAGAGGCACTAGCACAGATACGCAGTATTTT | . | TRBJ2-3 | once | TRBV7-2
CASSRDREPSVEQFF | TGTGCCAGCAGCCGGGACAGGGAACCTAGTGTTGAGCAGTTCTTC | TRBD1 | TRBJ2-1 | . | TRBV7-3
CASSEDRGRLSGELFF | TGTGCCAGCAGCGAAGACAGGGGGCGTCTTTCCGGGGAGCTGTTTTTT | TRBD1 | TRBJ2-2 | . | TRBV14
CASSQQVGYGYTF | TGTGCCAGCAGCCAACAGGTGGGCTATGGCTACACCTTC | . | TRBJ1-2 | . | TRBV7-2
CASSLFRTTHEQFF | TGTGCCAGCAGCCTTTTTCGGACTACCCATGAGCAGTTCTTC | . | TRBJ2-1 | . | TRBV7-2
CASRYGNEQFF | TGTGCCAGCCGATATGGCAATGAGCAGTTCTTC | . | TRBJ2-1 | . | TRBV2
CADAVARTYEQYF | TGTGCCGACGCCGTCGCGCGGACCTACGAGCAGTACTTC | . | TRBJ2-7 | . | TRBV2
CASSLAGRWEQYF | TGCGCCAGCAGCTTGGCCGGTCGGTGGGAGCAGTACTTC | . | TRBJ2-7 | . | TRBV5-1
CAWSKQGITEAFF | TGTGCCTGGAGTAAACAGGGAATCACTGAAGCTTTCTTT | . | TRBJ1-1 | . | TRBV30
CASKKYRTAANYGYTF | TGTGCCAGCAAAAAATACCGGACAGCCGCTAACTATGGCTACACCTTC | . | TRBJ1-2 | . | TRBV28
CASSFTGNTEAFF | TGCGCCAGCAGCTTTACTGGGAACACTGAAGCTTTCTTT | . | TRBJ1-1 | few | TRBV5-1
CASSSGRGAVNGYTF | TGTGCCAGCAGTTCCGGGCGGGGAGCGGTCAATGGCTACACCTTC | . | TRBJ1-2 | . | TRBV7-8
CASRRGLGPEAEAFF | TGTGCCAGCAGGAGGGGTTTGGGGCCCGAGGCTGAAGCTTTCTTT | . | TRBJ1-1 | . | TRBV6-1
CASTSRRTATYEQYF | TGTGCCAGCACCTCAAGGAGGACGGCTACCTACGAGCAGTACTTC | . | TRBJ2-7 | . | TRBV28
CASSEWPGANTEAFF | TGTGCCAGCAGTGAATGGCCAGGGGCGAACACTGAAGCTTTCTTT | . | TRBJ1-1 | . | TRBV6-1
CASSFSDRGRVGYTF | TGTGCCAGCAGTTTTTCCGACAGGGGGCGGGTTGGCTACACCTTT | TRBD1 | TRBJ1-2 | . | TRBV28
CASSSGRLAVNTDTQYF | TGTGCCAGCAGCTCGGGGAGACTAGCAGTAAACACAGATACGCAGTATTTT | TRBD2 | TRBJ2-3 | . | TRBV11-3
CATSEVRLRHEQYF | TGTGCCACCAGCGAAGTGCGCCTTCGACACGAGCAGTACTTC | . | TRBJ2-7 | . | TRBV28
CASSLEGLSGANVLTF | TGCGCCAGCAGCTTGGAGGGCCTTTCTGGGGCCAACGTCCTGACTTTC | . | TRBJ2-6 | . | TRBV5-1
CASRSRGTATYEQYF | TGTGCCAGCAGGTCCAGGGGGACCGCTACCTACGAGCAGTACTTC | TRBD1 | TRBJ2-7 | . | TRBV27
CASSSPFETGNDEQYF | TGTGCCAGCAGCTCCCCGTTCGAGACGGGGAATGACGAGCAGTACTTC | . | TRBJ2-7 | once | TRBV7-2
CASSLGGTSSYEQYF | TGCGCCAGCAGCTTGGGCGGAACTAGCTCCTACGAGCAGTACTTC | . | TRBJ2-7 | . | TRBV5-1